This T cell receptor (beta chain) was sequenced for a study of patients and donors after allogeneic stem cell transplantation (TCRdb year 2020). The library was prepared using RT-PCR. The reads were generated on a NextSeq 550. TCRdb reprocessed the public reads (quality trimming at Q25 with fastp, clone calling with MiXCR) and kept in-frame beta chains. Each entry is one CDR3 protein sequence, shown with its most common DNA and genes. Counted in this sample were approximately 170,000 distinct CDR3 sequences; 20% to 25% of them appeared once. The ten largest account for about 25% of the sample. This clonotype occurred a few times. Its target antigen remains unknown. No much larger clone is present one base from it, and per-base qualities are unavailable. The sequenced sample consisted of blood, either unsorted or a sorted T cell fraction (not recorded which). The sequence was obtained from a human donor who was either an allogeneic HSCT recipient or a stem cell or donor lymphocyte infusion donor (not recorded which). It is not recorded whose cells these are; they may come from a transplant donor.

The CDR3 has the sequence CASSQGPQSDQPQHF. The DNA sequence reads TGTGCCAGCAGCCAAGGTCCTCAGTCCGATCAGCCCCAGCATTTT. This receptor chain uses TRBV4-2 and TRBJ1-5, with the D gene too uncertain to name. The cysteine opens and the phenylalanine closes a CDR3 of 15 amino acids. Only CDR3 DNA remains: 45 bases, in frame from the first base. V is shortened by 1 base, J by 5 bases, and the region joining them spans 12 bases. The germline V gene specifies LGHNA as CDR1 and YNFKEQ as CDR2.